This T cell receptor (beta chain) was sequenced for a study of regulatory T cells in long-lasting Graves disease. With iRepertoire HTBI primers and Arm-PCR of CDR3 regions, TCR beta libraries were built. One entry per CDR3 protein, called by TCRdb with MiXCR from the multiplex PCR reads. The sample lists approximately 440,000 distinct CDR3 sequences, about a quarter occurring once. V lost 1 base, J lost 0 bases, and 6 bases stayed unmatched. In germline, CDR1 is LGHDT, CDR2 YNNKEL (reference sequence). This CDR3 is built from 18 residues. The table lists this clonotype with a count of one. Its antigen is as yet unknown. Study observations and caveats: Authors noted too few samples as a limitation. Favoring TRBV28, TRBJ1-2 and TRBJ2-5 was a feature seen in persistent disease. TCR diversity was lower in persistent Graves' patients (versus newly diagnosed ones). Patients with persistent disease shared 2,500 or so public clonotypes, outpacing the approximately 920 shared by new patients.

Time point of the sample: persistent/refractory GD, antithyroid drugs over 5 years with positive TRAb. From PBMCs, RNA was extracted and then used to make the TCR library. This TCR was sampled from a female donor with Graves disease. This material consisted of peripheral blood mononuclear cells (PBMCs), taken when the disease was refractory, from a patient treated with antithyroid drugs. J is TRBJ2-6 and V is TRBV3-1, with 7 bases aligning to TRBD1. The CDR3 here is CASSQVRTGASGANVLTF. The CDR3 DNA reads TGTGCCAGCAGCCAAGTACGGACAGGCGCCTCTGGGGCCAACGTCCTGACTTTC.